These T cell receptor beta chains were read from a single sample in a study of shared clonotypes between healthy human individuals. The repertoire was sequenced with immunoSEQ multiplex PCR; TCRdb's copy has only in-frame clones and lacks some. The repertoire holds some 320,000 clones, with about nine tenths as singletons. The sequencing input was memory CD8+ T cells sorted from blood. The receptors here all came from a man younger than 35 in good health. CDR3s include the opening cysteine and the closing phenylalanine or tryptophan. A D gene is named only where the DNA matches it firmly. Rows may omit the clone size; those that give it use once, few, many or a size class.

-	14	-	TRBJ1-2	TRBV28	TGTGCCAGCAGTCCTACCCTAGGGACCTATGGCTACACCTTC	CASSPTLGTYGYTF
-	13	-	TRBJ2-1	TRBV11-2	TGTGCCAGCAGCTTATCCGAGAGCAATGAGCAGTTCTTC	CASSLSESNEQFF
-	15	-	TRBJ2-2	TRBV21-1	TGTGCCAGCAGCAGCTGGACTAGCGGCACCGGGGAGCTGTTTTTT	CASSSWTSGTGELFF
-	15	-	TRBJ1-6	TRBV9	TGTGCCAGCAGCGTAGAGGAAGGGGGAAATTCACCCCTCCACTTT	CASSVEEGGNSPLHF
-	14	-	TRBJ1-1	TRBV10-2	TGCGCCAGCAGTGAGAGGGGTTTGAACACTGAAGCTTTCTTT	CASSERGLNTEAFF
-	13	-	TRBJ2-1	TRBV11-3	TGTGCCTCCTCAGGGGGAACGGCGGGAGAGCAGTTCTTC	CASSGGTAGEQFF
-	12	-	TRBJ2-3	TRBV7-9	TGTGCCAGCAGGGTTAGCACAGATACGCAGTATTTT	CASRVSTDTQYF
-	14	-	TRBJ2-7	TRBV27	TGTGCCAGCAGTTTGGCGGGGCCGCGCTACGAGCAGTACTTC	CASSLAGPRYEQYF
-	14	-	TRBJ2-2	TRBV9	TGTGCCAGCAGCGTAGAGGGGAACACCGGGGAGCTGTTTTTT	CASSVEGNTGELFF
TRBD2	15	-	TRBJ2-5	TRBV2	TGTGCCAGCAAGCCGACTAGCGGGAGGGCGGAGACCCAGTACTTC	CASKPTSGRAETQYF
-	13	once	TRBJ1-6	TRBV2	TGTGCCGTAGTGGCAGGGGCCAATTCACCCCTCCACTTT	CAVVAGANSPLHF
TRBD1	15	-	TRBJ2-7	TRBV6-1	TGTGCCAGCAGTGTTGGGGTAGACAGGGAGTACGAGCAGTACTTC	CASSVGVDREYEQYF
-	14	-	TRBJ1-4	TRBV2	TGTGCCAGCAGTGAATCGGGGGGCCGGGAAAAACTGTTTTTT	CASSESGGREKLFF
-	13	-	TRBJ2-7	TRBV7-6	TGTGCCAGCAGCTTAGAGGACGGGTACGAGCAGTACTTC	CASSLEDGYEQYF
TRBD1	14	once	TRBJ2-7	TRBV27	TGTGCCAGCAGTTCCCTCGGACAGGGGAACGAGCAGTACTTC	CASSSLGQGNEQYF
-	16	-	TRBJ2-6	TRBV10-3	TGTGCCATCAGCACTTCGGAAGGCACTGGGGCCAACGTCCTGACTTTC	CAISTSEGTGANVLTF
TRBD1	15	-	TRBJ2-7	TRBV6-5	TGTGCCAGCAGTTTCACCGGGACAGGGGCCTCCGAGCAGTACTTC	CASSFTGTGASEQYF
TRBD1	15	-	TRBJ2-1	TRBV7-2	TGTGCCAGCAGCTTAGCCGTGACAGGGAACAATGAGCAGTTCTTC	CASSLAVTGNNEQFF
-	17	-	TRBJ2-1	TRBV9	TGTGCCAGCAGTGGAGAGGGGTCCCACACCCTTGGCAATGAGCAGTTCTTC	CASSGEGSHTLGNEQFF
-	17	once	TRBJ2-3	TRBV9	TGTGCCAGCAGCTCCTCGCTATCGGGGGGCCAGCCAGATACGCAGTATTTT	CASSSSLSGGQPDTQYF
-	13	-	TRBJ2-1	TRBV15	TGTGCCACCAGCAGAGCACAGGGCAATGAGCAGTTCTTC	CATSRAQGNEQFF
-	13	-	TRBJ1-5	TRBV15	TGTGCCACCTCCCCCCGGGATAATCAGCCCCAGCATTTT	CATSPRDNQPQHF
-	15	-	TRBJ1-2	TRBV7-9	TGTGCCAGCAGCTCCCCCAGCCGGCCAGGGCATGGCTACACCTTC	CASSSPSRPGHGYTF
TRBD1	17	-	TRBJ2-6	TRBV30	TGTGCCTGGAGTGTGACAGGGGGCCCCTCTGGGGCCAACGTCCTGACTTTC	CAWSVTGGPSGANVLTF
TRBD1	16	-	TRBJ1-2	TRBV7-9	TGTGCCAGCAGCTTAACATGGGCAAAGACAGGGCATGGCTACACCTTC	CASSLTWAKTGHGYTF
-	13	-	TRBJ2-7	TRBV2	TGTGCCAGCAGTGCCGTGGTGGTTTACGAGCAGTACTTC	CASSAVVVYEQYF
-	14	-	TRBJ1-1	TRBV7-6	TGTGCCAGCAGCTTAGAATCGGTGAACACTGAAGCTTTCTTT	CASSLESVNTEAFF
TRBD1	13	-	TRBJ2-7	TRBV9	TGTGCCAGCAGCGTTGGACAGGGCCACGAGCAGTACTTC	CASSVGQGHEQYF
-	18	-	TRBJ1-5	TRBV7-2	TGTGCCAGCAGCTCTCACGCACAGGAGTTATATAGCAATCAGCCCCAGCATTTT	CASSSHAQELYSNQPQHF
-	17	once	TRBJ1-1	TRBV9	TGTGCCAGCAGCGTGAGGGAGATGACGGGCCCAGATCCTGAAGCTTTCTTT	CASSVREMTGPDPEAFF
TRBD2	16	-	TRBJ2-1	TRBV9	TGTGCCAGCAGCGTAGAAGGCGGGGGCTCCTACAATGAGCAGTTCTTC	CASSVEGGGSYNEQFF
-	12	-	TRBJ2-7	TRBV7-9	TGTGCCAGCAGCGCGGCGGGGTACGAGCAGTACTTC	CASSAAGYEQYF
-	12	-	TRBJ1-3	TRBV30	TGTGCCTGGGGTTTAGGGGGAAACACCATATATTTT	CAWGLGGNTIYF
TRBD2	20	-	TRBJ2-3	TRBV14	TGTGCCAGCAGCCATCCATACCTAGGGACTAGCGGAAGGGACACAGATACGCAGTATTTT	CASSHPYLGTSGRDTDTQYF
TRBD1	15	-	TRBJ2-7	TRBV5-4	TGTGCCAGCAGTCGTACGACAGGGGGCAGCTACGAGCAGTACTTC	CASSRTTGGSYEQYF
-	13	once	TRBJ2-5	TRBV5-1	TGCGCCAGCAGCTTTGAAGGAGGAGAGACCCAGTACTTC	CASSFEGGETQYF
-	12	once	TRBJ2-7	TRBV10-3	TGTGCCACTCGTCGCCCCTCCTACGAGCAGTACTTC	CATRRPSYEQYF
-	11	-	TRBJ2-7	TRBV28	TGTGCCAGCAGTGGGGGCGACGAGCAGTACTTC	CASSGGDEQYF
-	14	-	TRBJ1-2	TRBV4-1	TGCGCCAGCAGCCAAGGAGGTTCCGGGCTTGGCTACACCTTC	CASSQGGSGLGYTF
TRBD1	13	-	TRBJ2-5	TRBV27	TGTGCCAGCGGGGGGACAGGACGAGGGTCCCAGTACTTC	CASGGTGRGSQYF
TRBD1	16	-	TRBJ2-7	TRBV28	TGTGCCAGCAGTTTAGATTCTACAGGGGCCCTATACGAGCAGTACTTC	CASSLDSTGALYEQYF
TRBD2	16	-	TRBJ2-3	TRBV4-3	TGCGCCAGCAGCCAAGTACTAGCGGGAGTAACAGATACGCAGTATTTT	CASSQVLAGVTDTQYF
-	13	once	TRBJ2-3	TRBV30	TGTGCCTGGAGTATAGGGAGCACAGATACGCAGTATTTT	CAWSIGSTDTQYF
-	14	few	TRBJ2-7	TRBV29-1	TGCAGCGTTGATTTACTAGGACCTCACGGCGAGCAGTACTTC	CSVDLLGPHGEQYF
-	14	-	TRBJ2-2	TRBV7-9	TGTGCCAGCAGCTCGGGACTCGAGGGCGGGGAGCTGTTTTTT	CASSSGLEGGELFF
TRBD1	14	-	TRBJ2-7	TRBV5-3	TGTGCCAGAAGCCCCGGGACAGGGACCTACGAGCAGTACTTC	CARSPGTGTYEQYF
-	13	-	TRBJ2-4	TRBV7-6	TGTGCCAGCAGCTTAGAACAGGGAAACATTCAGTACTTC	CASSLEQGNIQYF
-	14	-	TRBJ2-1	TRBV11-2	TGTGCCAGCAGCCGATCTAGCCCCTACAATGAGCAGTTCTTC	CASSRSSPYNEQFF
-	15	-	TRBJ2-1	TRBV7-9	TGTGCCAGCAGCCAAGGTGTCACAGTTGGCAATGAGCAGTTCTTC	CASSQGVTVGNEQFF
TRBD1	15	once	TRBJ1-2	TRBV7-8	TGTGCCAGCAGCTTAGCGGGGACAGGACGGGATGGCTACACCTTC	CASSLAGTGRDGYTF
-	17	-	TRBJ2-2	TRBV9	TGTGCCAGCACCCCTTCCCGGGCATCTGCGAACACCGGGGAGCTGTTTTTT	CASTPSRASANTGELFF
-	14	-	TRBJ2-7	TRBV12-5	TGTGCTAGTGGTTTGTGGGGTCTTTCCTACGAGCAGTACTTC	CASGLWGLSYEQYF
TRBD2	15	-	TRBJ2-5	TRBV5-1	TGCGCCAGCAGCTTGAGCGGGGTCAACCAAGAGACCCAGTACTTC	CASSLSGVNQETQYF
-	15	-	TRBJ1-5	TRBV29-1	TGCAGCGTTGCCATCACAGCTGATAGCAATCAGCCCCAGCATTTT	CSVAITADSNQPQHF